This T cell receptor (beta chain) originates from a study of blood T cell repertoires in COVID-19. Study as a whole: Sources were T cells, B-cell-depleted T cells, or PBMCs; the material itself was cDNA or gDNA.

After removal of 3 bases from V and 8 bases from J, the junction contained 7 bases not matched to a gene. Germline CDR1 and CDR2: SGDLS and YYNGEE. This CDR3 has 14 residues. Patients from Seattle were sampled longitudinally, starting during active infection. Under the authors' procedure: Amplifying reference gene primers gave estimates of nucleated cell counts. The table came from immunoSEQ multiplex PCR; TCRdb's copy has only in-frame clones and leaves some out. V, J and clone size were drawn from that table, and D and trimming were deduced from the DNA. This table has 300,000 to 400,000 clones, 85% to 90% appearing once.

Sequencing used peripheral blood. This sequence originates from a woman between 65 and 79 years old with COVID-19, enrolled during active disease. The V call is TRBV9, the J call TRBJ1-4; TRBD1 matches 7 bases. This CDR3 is CASSADRMDEKLFF. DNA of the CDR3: TGTGCCAGCAGCGCGGACAGGATGGACGAAAAACTGTTTTTT.